This T cell receptor beta chain was retrieved from a study of HIV-infected patients and healthy controls. The repertoire came from unfractionated whole blood and reflected all unsorted peripheral T cells. Germline lookup yields CDR1 MNHEY and CDR2 SMNVEV (reference sequence). The CDR3 is made up of 11 amino acids. V was trimmed by 4 bases and J by 10 bases, leaving 10 bases between them. Judged by abundance, this clonotype is medium-sized (0.01 to 0.1%). Its antigen is currently unknown. Whole-study results and caveats: HIV+ repertoires were severely depleted of MAIT alpha-chain CDR3s, unlike healthy controls. Compared with healthy controls, HIV-infected patients showed less CDR3 sharing between individuals.

Alpha and beta constant-region primers primed reverse transcription of around 500 ng RNA. Each of the alpha and beta chains got its own library through chain-specific third strand synthesis with indices. A 5' RACE adapter with a random hexamer and the SP2 primer site was joined to cDNA. TCRdb passed the 5' RACE reads through MiXCR, listing each CDR3 protein once. Of fewer than 20,000 distinct CDR3 sequences listed, 9% to 15% were seen once; the top ten hold over 8.5%. The chain joins TRBV27 to TRBJ1-1, with unresolved D. Input material: blood. This TCR derives from an adult in good health. The CDR3 DNA follows: TGTGCCAGCAGTTCCTGGGAAGGAGCTTTCTTT. Protein: CASSSWEGAFF.